The sample holds many counts of the clone carrying this T cell receptor (beta chain). A J-beta primer mix and a sample-barcoded 5' primer were used in a second PCR of roughly 7 to 12 cycles. TCRdb re-called the 5' RACE reads with MiXCR, one entry per CDR3 protein. Of some 940,000 distinct CDR3 sequences listed, approximately 32% are singletons. The sample comes from a study of blood T cells in healthy people across ages. These data also featured in a second study, about T cells of mothers and their children.

The sample taken for sequencing was blood. The TCR comes from a woman in her 40s in good health.

The CDR3 bases are TGCAGTGCTAGTTCCCGGGAGGCTGGCTATAATTCACCCCTCCACTTT. Translating it yields CSASSREAGYNSPLHF. V gene TRBV20-1 combines with J gene TRBJ1-6; no clear D. With 3 bases removed from V and 3 bases from J, the gap between germline ends came to 15 bases. CDR1 and CDR2 (germline): DFQATT, SNEGSKA (reference sequence). This CDR3 comprises 16 residues.